Sequencing of this TCR beta chain was carried out in a study of shared clonotypes between healthy human individuals. Background on the study: CD4 naive cells filled three plates per donor, CD4 memory three, CD8 naive two and CD8 memory one. Study-wide points: Lower generation probabilities were found for non-shared clonotypes than for those shared by all four donors.

Clones were sequenced by immunoSEQ multiplex PCR, and TCRdb holds only the in-frame ones, with some missing. The sample includes millions of clones, around nine tenths seen only once; the top ten take over 0.12%. On this clone: Its target is unknown.

What was sequenced was naive CD4+ T cells sorted from blood. Stated subset: CD45RA+ positively selected. The TCR originated in a man between 18 and 29 years old in good health.

CDR3 bases: TGTGCCATCACTTCGGACAGGGGGCGGGATACGCAGTATTTT. Encoded protein: CAITSDRGRDTQYF. This rearrangement joins TRBV10-3 to TRBJ2-3, with 11 bases lining up with TRBD1. After removal of 7 bases from V and 6 bases from J, the junction contained 6 bases not matched to a gene. Germline CDR1 and CDR2: ENHRY and SYGVKD. The CDR3 sequence is 14 residues long.